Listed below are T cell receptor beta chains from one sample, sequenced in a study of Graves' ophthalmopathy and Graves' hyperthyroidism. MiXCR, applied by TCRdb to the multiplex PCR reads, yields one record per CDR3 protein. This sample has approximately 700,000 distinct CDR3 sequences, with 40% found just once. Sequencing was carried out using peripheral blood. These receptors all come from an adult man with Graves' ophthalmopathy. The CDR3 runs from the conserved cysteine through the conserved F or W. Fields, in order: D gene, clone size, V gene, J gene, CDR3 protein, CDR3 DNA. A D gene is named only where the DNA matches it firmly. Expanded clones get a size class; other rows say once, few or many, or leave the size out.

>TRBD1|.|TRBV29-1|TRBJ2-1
CSVEAQGVLFF
TGCAGCGTTGAAGCACAGGGGGTCTTGTTCTTC
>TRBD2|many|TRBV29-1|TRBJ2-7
CSVEGGLAGEGPYEQYF
TGCAGCGTTGAAGGCGGACTAGCGGGAGAAGGGCCCTACGAGCAGTACTTC
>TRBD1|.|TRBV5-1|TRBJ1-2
CASTRGTDYGYTF
TGCGCCAGCACCCGTGGGACAGATTATGGCTACACCTTC
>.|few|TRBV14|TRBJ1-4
CASSSFVGVGEKLFF
TGTGCCAGCAGTTCGTTTGTGGGGGTCGGGGAAAAACTGTTTTTT
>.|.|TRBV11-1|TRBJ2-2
CASSSGDYGAGELFF
TGTGCCAGCAGCTCAGGGGACTACGGAGCCGGGGAGCTGTTTTTT
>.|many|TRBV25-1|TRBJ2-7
CASARLYEQYF
TGTGCCAGCGCACGGCTGTACGAGCAGTACTTC
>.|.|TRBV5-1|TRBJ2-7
CASSLGSGPTYEQYF
TGCGCCAGCAGCTTGGGAAGCGGACCTACCTACGAGCAGTACTTC
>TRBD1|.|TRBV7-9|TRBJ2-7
CASSGPTGTNEQYF
TGTGCCAGCAGCGGCCCGACAGGGACAAACGAGCAGTACTTC
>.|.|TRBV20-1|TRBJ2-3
CSARGGTDTQYF
TGCAGTGCGAGAGGAGGGACAGATACGCAGTATTTT
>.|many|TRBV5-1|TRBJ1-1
CASSLTSKRANTEAFF
TGCGCCAGCAGCCTAACGTCAAAACGGGCGAACACTGAAGCTTTCTTT
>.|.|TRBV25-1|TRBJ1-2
CASLQGVGYGYTF
TGTGCCAGTTTACAGGGTGTTGGCTATGGCTACACCTTC
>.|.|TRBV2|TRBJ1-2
CASSGLRDYGYTF
TGTGCCAGCAGTGGTTTAAGGGACTATGGCTACACCTTC
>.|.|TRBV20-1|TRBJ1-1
CSGLPGHMNTEAFF
TGCAGTGGCCTCCCGGGACATATGAACACTGAAGCTTTCTTT
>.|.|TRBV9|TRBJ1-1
CASSGGQPMNTEAFF
TGTGCCAGCAGCGGCGGACAGCCGATGAACACTGAAGCTTTCTTT
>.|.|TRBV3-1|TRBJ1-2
CASSSRASNTYGYTF
TGTGCCAGCAGCTCAAGAGCCTCGAATACCTATGGCTACACCTTC
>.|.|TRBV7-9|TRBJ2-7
CASSLGQPAYEQYF
TGTGCCAGCAGCTTAGGGCAGCCCGCCTACGAGCAGTACTTC
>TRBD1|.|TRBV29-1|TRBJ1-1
CSVIYRGGSGAAFF
TGCAGCGTTATTTACAGGGGCGGCTCTGGGGCAGCTTTCTTT
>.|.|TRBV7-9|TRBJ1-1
CASSPLQDTEAFF
TGTGCCAGCAGTCCACTTCAGGACACTGAAGCTTTCTTT
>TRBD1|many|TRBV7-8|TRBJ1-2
CASSSTGTGVYGYTF
TGTGCCAGCAGCTCGACCGGGACAGGGGTCTATGGCTACACCTTC